This TCR beta chain was observed in a study of T cells expressing NK-cell markers. Germline V CDR1 and CDR2: MNHEY, SMNVEV (reference sequence). This CDR3 has 16 amino acids. TCRdb re-called the 5' RACE reads; every CDR3 protein appears as one record, without DNA. The sample features 250,000 to 300,000 distinct CDR3 sequences, with around 4.3% in its top ten. Whole-study results and caveats: There were a few donors in whom these clonotypes also led the CD3+CD56-NKG2C+ fraction.

Note on this clonotype: Its antigen is undetermined.

The chain combines TRBV27 with TRBJ2-7. Sequencing was carried out using blood T cells: a sorted CD56 or NKG2C T cell subset, CD4+ or CD8+ T cells, or bulk PBMC T cells (not recorded which). The receptor was isolated from a woman aged 18-70 years in good health. CDR3 protein: CASSSQFRQSSYEQYF.